This T cell receptor (beta chain) was captured in a study of circulating CD8 cells and anti-PD-1 response in melanoma. About this clonotype: Its antigen is undetermined. Germline and junction disagree at one end, which may indicate a read error.

The length of the CDR3 is 15 residues. CDR1 MNHEY and CDR2 SVGAGI come from the germline V gene. Study-wide findings and caveats: Published repertoire comparisons used only baseline and M1 samples.

From live CD3+CD8+TCRalphabeta+ cells, four PD-1 and/or TIGIT subsets were sorted. TCR libraries were prepared from approximately 15 ng of total RNA with the QIAseq Immune Repertoire TCR panel. MiXCR, run by TCRdb on the reads, gives a single entry per CDR3 protein. The sample lists several hundred distinct CDR3 sequences; more than 8% were seen once. The specimen was CD8+ T cells from PBMCs, collected at baseline or after one month of anti-PD-1 therapy (not recorded which). The sequence came from a human donor with melanoma. This rearrangement joins TRBV6-5 to TRBJ1-2, with 9 bases that match TRBD1. CDR3: CASSYATGGTDGCTF. In DNA form, the CDR3 reads TGCGCCAGCAGTTACGCGACAGGGGGAACAGATGGCTGCACCTTC.